These T cell receptor beta chains were read from a single sample in a study of blood T cell repertoires in COVID-19. Sequencing used immunoSEQ multiplex PCR; TCRdb keeps in-frame clones, though not all of them. The sample consists of about 84,000 clones, over 65% of them appearing once. What was sequenced was peripheral blood. All receptors derive from a man in his fifties with active or convalescent COVID-19. CDR3s include the opening cysteine and the closing phenylalanine or tryptophan. A D gene is named only where the DNA matches it firmly. Clone size is given for some rows only: seen once, a few or many times, or a class if the clone is expanded.

clone size: -
V gene: TRBV19
D gene: -
J gene: TRBJ1-1
CDR3 protein: CASSIGQNTEAFF
CDR3 DNA: TGTGCCAGTAGTATAGGGCAGAACACTGAAGCTTTCTTT

clone size: -
V gene: TRBV29-1
D gene: -
J gene: TRBJ2-1
CDR3 protein: CSVGGSPPYNEQFF
CDR3 DNA: TGCAGCGTTGGCGGTAGCCCTCCCTACAATGAGCAGTTCTTC

clone size: -
V gene: TRBV12-3/TRBV12-4
D gene: TRBD1
J gene: TRBJ1-2
CDR3 protein: CASTTGEDYGYTF
CDR3 DNA: TGTGCCAGCACCACAGGGGAGGACTATGGCTACACCTTC

clone size: few
V gene: TRBV5-1
D gene: -
J gene: TRBJ1-1
CDR3 protein: CASSLFMVTSGVFF
CDR3 DNA: TGCGCCAGCAGCTTGTTCATGGTAACCAGCGGGGTTTTCTTT

clone size: once
V gene: TRBV6-1
D gene: TRBD1
J gene: TRBJ1-2
CDR3 protein: CASRLVGQGIRGYTF
CDR3 DNA: TGTGCCAGCAGACTAGTGGGACAGGGAATCAGAGGCTACACCTTC

clone size: -
V gene: TRBV19
D gene: TRBD2
J gene: TRBJ2-3
CDR3 protein: CASSIDASGGTDTQYF
CDR3 DNA: TGTGCCAGTAGTATAGACGCTAGCGGGGGCACAGATACGCAGTATTTT

clone size: -
V gene: TRBV3-1/TRBV3-2
D gene: TRBD1
J gene: TRBJ2-7
CDR3 protein: CASSQAGQGADYEQYF
CDR3 DNA: TGTGCCAGCAGCCAAGCCGGGCAGGGGGCCGACTACGAGCAGTACTTC

clone size: once
V gene: TRBV11-2
D gene: TRBD1
J gene: TRBJ1-4
CDR3 protein: CASSPAGGRGRVGEKLFF
CDR3 DNA: TGTGCCAGCAGCCCAGCAGGGGGCAGGGGAAGGGTTGGTGAAAAACTGTTTTTT

clone size: -
V gene: TRBV12-3/TRBV12-4
D gene: -
J gene: TRBJ1-1
CDR3 protein: CASRRGITEAFF
CDR3 DNA: TGTGCCAGCAGACGCGGCATCACTGAAGCTTTCTTT

clone size: once
V gene: TRBV20-1
D gene: TRBD1
J gene: TRBJ1-6
CDR3 protein: CSASQDRGYNSPLHF
CDR3 DNA: TGCAGTGCTAGTCAGGACAGGGGTTATAATTCACCCCTCCACTTT

clone size: -
V gene: TRBV28
D gene: TRBD2
J gene: TRBJ2-7
CDR3 protein: CASRSSGGFYEQYF
CDR3 DNA: TGTGCCAGCAGATCTAGCGGGGGGTTCTACGAGCAGTACTTC

clone size: once
V gene: TRBV2
D gene: TRBD1
J gene: TRBJ2-2
CDR3 protein: CASRPGQGRNTGELFF
CDR3 DNA: TGTGCCAGCAGACCCGGACAGGGTAGGAACACCGGGGAGCTGTTTTTT

clone size: -
V gene: TRBV20-1
D gene: -
J gene: TRBJ1-3
CDR3 protein: CSAHDRNTIYF
CDR3 DNA: TGCAGTGCGCATGACAGAAACACCATATATTTT

clone size: -
V gene: TRBV2
D gene: -
J gene: TRBJ2-2
CDR3 protein: CASKWGPGELFF
CDR3 DNA: TGTGCCAGCAAGTGGGGGCCCGGGGAGCTGTTTTTT

clone size: -
V gene: TRBV23-1
D gene: -
J gene: TRBJ2-7
CDR3 protein: CASSQVGLNSYEQYF
CDR3 DNA: TGCGCCAGCAGTCAAGTAGGACTCAACTCCTACGAGCAGTACTTC

clone size: many
V gene: TRBV2
D gene: TRBD1
J gene: TRBJ1-1
CDR3 protein: CASRTGTGVSEAFF
CDR3 DNA: TGTGCCAGCAGGACCGGGACAGGGGTATCTGAAGCTTTCTTT

clone size: -
V gene: TRBV27
D gene: -
J gene: TRBJ2-7
CDR3 protein: CASSLKGEVDEQYF
CDR3 DNA: TGTGCCAGCAGTTTAAAGGGGGAAGTCGACGAGCAGTACTTC

clone size: few
V gene: TRBV9
D gene: -
J gene: TRBJ2-7
CDR3 protein: CASSPETGRGYEQYF
CDR3 DNA: TGTGCCAGCAGCCCCGAAACGGGCAGGGGCTACGAGCAGTACTTC

clone size: -
V gene: TRBV10-1
D gene: -
J gene: TRBJ1-2
CDR3 protein: CASSEGTEGRGYGYTF
CDR3 DNA: TGCGCCAGCAGTGAGGGGACTGAAGGTCGGGGGTATGGCTACACCTTC

clone size: -
V gene: TRBV7-6
D gene: TRBD2
J gene: TRBJ2-3
CDR3 protein: CASSLPRGGAADTQYF
CDR3 DNA: TGTGCCAGCAGCTTACCCCGCGGGGGGGCCGCAGATACGCAGTATTTT

clone size: -
V gene: TRBV18
D gene: -
J gene: TRBJ1-5
CDR3 protein: CASSRGDQPQHF
CDR3 DNA: TGTGCCAGCTCACGGGGGGATCAGCCCCAGCATTTT

clone size: many
V gene: TRBV6-5
D gene: TRBD1
J gene: TRBJ1-3
CDR3 protein: CASSYLRTGSGNTIYF
CDR3 DNA: TGTGCCAGCAGTTACCTCCGGACAGGGAGTGGAAACACCATATATTTT

clone size: -
V gene: TRBV3-1/TRBV3-2
D gene: TRBD1
J gene: TRBJ1-2
CDR3 protein: CASSRQGPNDGYTF
CDR3 DNA: TGTGCCAGCAGCCGACAGGGCCCTAATGATGGCTACACCTTC

clone size: -
V gene: TRBV6-5
D gene: -
J gene: TRBJ2-5
CDR3 protein: CASSSQGKETQYF
CDR3 DNA: TGTGCCAGCAGCTCCCAGGGGAAAGAGACCCAGTACTTC

clone size: -
V gene: TRBV7-6
D gene: -
J gene: TRBJ2-7
CDR3 protein: CASSSTAGYEQYF
CDR3 DNA: TGTGCCAGCAGCTCAACGGCGGGGTACGAGCAGTACTTC

clone size: -
V gene: TRBV4-3
D gene: -
J gene: TRBJ2-3
CDR3 protein: CASSQDGIGTGYTDTQYF
CDR3 DNA: TGCGCCAGCAGCCAAGATGGAATTGGGACTGGGTACACAGATACGCAGTATTTT

clone size: -
V gene: TRBV5-6
D gene: -
J gene: TRBJ2-1
CDR3 protein: CASTTEGLTYNEQFF
CDR3 DNA: TGTGCCAGCACCACTGAGGGATTGACCTACAATGAGCAGTTCTTC

clone size: -
V gene: TRBV11-2
D gene: -
J gene: TRBJ2-5
CDR3 protein: CASSFDQETQYF
CDR3 DNA: TGTGCCAGCAGCTTCGACCAAGAGACCCAGTACTTC

clone size: -
V gene: TRBV3-1/TRBV3-2
D gene: -
J gene: TRBJ1-2
CDR3 protein: CASSQEGEGMDYGYTF
CDR3 DNA: TGTGCCAGCAGCCAAGAAGGGGAGGGGATGGACTATGGCTACACCTTC

clone size: few
V gene: TRBV10-3
D gene: TRBD1
J gene: TRBJ2-7
CDR3 protein: CALGTGLGYEQYF
CDR3 DNA: TGTGCCCTAGGGACAGGGCTAGGCTACGAGCAGTACTTC

clone size: -
V gene: TRBV5-4
D gene: -
J gene: TRBJ2-2
CDR3 protein: CASSLDGQTNTGELFF
CDR3 DNA: TGTGCCAGCAGCTTGGACGGACAGACGAACACCGGGGAGCTGTTTTTT

clone size: few
V gene: TRBV11-2
D gene: TRBD1
J gene: TRBJ1-4
CDR3 protein: CASSSGQARNEKLFF
CDR3 DNA: TGTGCCAGCAGCTCCGGACAGGCACGTAATGAAAAACTGTTTTTT